One and the same sample provided the 5 T cell receptor beta chains below, sequenced in a study of blood T cell repertoires in COVID-19. Sequencing was performed with immunoSEQ multiplex PCR; in TCRdb, only in-frame clones are kept and a portion is missing. The table has around 300,000 clones, approximately 89% seen once. The sequencing input was peripheral blood. These receptor sequences come from a woman younger than 45 with COVID-19, enrolled during active disease.

The chain couples TRBV4-1 to TRBJ2-1, with 9 bases that match TRBD1. Germline CDR1 MGHRA, CDR2 YSYEKL. The trim removed 0 bases at V and 4 bases at J, leaving 4 bases unmatched. The CDR3 contains 16 residues. CDR3 region: CASSQDRGTGYNEQFF. CDR3 coding DNA: TGCGCCAGCAGCCAAGATCGGGGGACAGGGTACAATGAGCAGTTCTTC.

This clone was counted a single time. The rearrangement joins TRBV19 to TRBJ1-1; TRBD1 matches 8 bases. V lost 6 bases to trimming and J lost 4 bases; unmatched junction nucleotides: 10. The CDR3 has 15 residues. Germline V gives CDR1 LNHDA, CDR2 SQIVND (reference sequence). CDR3 sequence: CASSPQGARGTEAFF. The CDR3 region has the DNA TGTGCCAGTAGCCCGCAGGGGGCGCGAGGCACTGAAGCTTTCTTT.

The chain recombines TRBV5-4 with TRBJ1-6, with a possible D match to TRBD1 (6 bases). The CDR3 extends over 17 amino acids. Germline V CDR1 and CDR2: SGHNT, YYREEE (reference sequence). Trimming left V 0 bases short and J 3 bases short, with 13 bases between. The CDR3 reads CASSLAGQGIYNSPLHF. In DNA, the CDR3 is TGTGCCAGCAGCTTGGCCGGGCAGGGGATCTATAATTCACCCCTCCACTTT.

The chain uses TRBV7-9 and TRBJ1-2, with 9 bases aligning to TRBD1. The CDR3 totals 14 residues. V shed 5 bases and J 7 bases; nucleotides not matched to a gene: 8. Germline V gene lookup returns CDR1 SEHNR and CDR2 FQNEAQ (reference sequence). This CDR3 is CASSVPGQGRGYTF. Written as DNA, the CDR3 is TGTGCCAGCAGCGTACCGGGACAGGGCCGTGGCTACACCTTC. The entire variable domain, with the rest obtained from reference TRBV7-9 and TRBJ1-2, is as follows: DTGVSQNPRHKITKRGQNVTFRCDPISEHNRLYWYRQTLGQGPEFLTYFQNEAQLEKSRLLSDRFSAERPKGSFSTLEIQRTEQGDSAMYLCASSVPGQGRGYTFGSGTRLTVV.

This clone occurred once. J is TRBJ1-5 and V is TRBV6-5; maybe TRBD1 (6 bases). The V end lost 10 bases, the J end lost 5 bases, and 18 bases lay between the germline ends. The V gene's germline CDR1 is MNHEY and CDR2 SVGAGI. The CDR3 consists of 14 residues. Here the CDR3 DNA reads TGTGCCACCCAACCCCGGGCAGGGGATCAGCCCCAGCATTTT. Translated: CATQPRAGDQPQHF.